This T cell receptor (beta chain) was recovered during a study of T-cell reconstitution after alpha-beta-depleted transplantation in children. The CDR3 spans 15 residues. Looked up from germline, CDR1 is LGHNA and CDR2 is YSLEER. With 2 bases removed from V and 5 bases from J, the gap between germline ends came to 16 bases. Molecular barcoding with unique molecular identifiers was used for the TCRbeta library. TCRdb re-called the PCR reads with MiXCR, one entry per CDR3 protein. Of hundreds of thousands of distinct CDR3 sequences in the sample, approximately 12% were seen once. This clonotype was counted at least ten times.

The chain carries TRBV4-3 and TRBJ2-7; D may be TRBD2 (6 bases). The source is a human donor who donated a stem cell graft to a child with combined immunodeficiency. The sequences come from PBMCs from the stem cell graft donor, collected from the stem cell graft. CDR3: CASSQTGGGTDEQYF. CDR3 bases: TGCGCCAGCAGCCAAACCGGGGGAGGTACGGACGAGCAGTACTTC.